These 19 T cell receptor beta chains came from one sample sequenced in a study of shared clonotypes between healthy human individuals. Libraries were prepared by immunoSEQ multiplex PCR; TCRdb keeps only in-frame clonotypes and omits some of them. The sample holds 750,000 to 1,000,000 clones, 85% to 95% seen once. Naive CD8 populations comprised CD45RO-negative cells positively selected for CCR7, excluding terminally differentiated effector memory CD45RA+ cells. The sequencing input was naive CD8+ T cells sorted from blood. These receptors all come from a man aged 25 to 40 in good health.

The chain recombines TRBV29-1 with TRBJ2-3, with a weak D call TRBD1 (5 bases). The germline CDR1 and CDR2 sequences are SQVTM and ANQGSEA. CDR3 size: 17 residues. V was cut by 2 bases and J by 5 bases, with 23 bases left in between. The CDR3 coding sequence is TGCAGCGTTGAAAGACGGGTATCTGGCAGGGAAGGAGATACGCAGTATTTT. It is translated as CSVERRVSGREGDTQYF.

A single count supports this clone. The chain combines TRBV7-9 with TRBJ1-1; D unclear. V lost 3 bases, J lost 4 bases, and 12 bases lay in between. The CDR3 is made up of 14 amino acids. The V gene's germline CDR1 is SEHNR and CDR2 FQNEAQ (reference sequence). The CDR3 coding sequence is TGTGCCAGCAGCTTTATCGGGGTCGTCACTGAAGCTTTCTTT. Translated, it gives CASSFIGVVTEAFF.

CDR3 protein: CASSGGGARYNEQFF. The CDR3 DNA follows: TGTGCCAGCAGTGGGGGCGGGGCACGCTACAATGAGCAGTTCTTC. The chain joins TRBV9 to TRBJ2-1; TRBD1 or TRBD2 may be the D gene (6 bases each). The germline V gene encodes CDR1 SGDLS and CDR2 YYNGEE. The CDR3 runs to 15 residues. V was trimmed by 5 bases and J by 3 bases, leaving 15 bases between them. Based on the CDR3 plus reference TRBV9 and TRBJ2-1, the full variable domain is DSGVTQTPKHLITATGQRVTLRCSPRSGDLSVYWYQQSLDQGLQFLIQYYNGEERAKGNILERFSAQQFPDLHSELNLSSLELGDSALYFCASSGGGARYNEQFFGPGTRLTVL.

Of note for this clone: Other nucleotide sequences in the sample specify the same CDR3. The chain employs TRBV27 and TRBJ2-7; the match to TRBD2 covers 9 bases. Germline loops: CDR1 MNHEY, CDR2 SMNVEV (reference sequence). J gave up 1 base and V 2 bases, and 3 bases lay outside the gene matches. The CDR3 totals 15 residues. This chain's CDR3 is CASSLGLAGSYEQYF. The DNA of the CDR3 is TGTGCCAGCAGTTTAGGGCTAGCGGGGTCCTACGAGCAGTACTTC.

This chain uses TRBV6-5 with TRBJ2-1, with D unresolved. CDR1 is MNHEY, CDR2 SVGAGI, per germline. Trimming shortened V by 5 bases and J by 0 bases, and 8 bases separated the two germline ends. The CDR3 spans 14 residues. The CDR3 coding sequence is TGTGCCAGCAGTATGGCCCCCTCCTACAATGAGCAGTTCTTC. This encodes CASSMAPSYNEQFF.

The chain recombines TRBV7-8 with TRBJ1-4; TRBD1 is a possible D gene (5 bases). The CDR3 has 14 residues. V was pared by 2 bases and J by 8 bases, with 12 bases between. The germline CDR1 and CDR2 sequences are SGHVS and FQNEAQ. CDR3 coding DNA: TGTGCCAGCAGCTTATCATGGGGGGAGGAAAAACTGTTTTTT. Translated: CASSLSWGEEKLFF.

The table lists this clone with a count of one. The chain employs TRBV4-1 and TRBJ2-3; D not certain. CDR3 length: 16 amino acids. The V end was cut by 0 bases, the J end by 2 bases, with 12 bases between. The germline V gene encodes CDR1 MGHRA and CDR2 YSYEKL. The CDR3 sequence: CASSQDLSSHTDTQYF. CDR3 nucleotide sequence: TGCGCCAGCAGCCAAGATCTATCATCGCACACAGATACGCAGTATTTT.

The rearrangement links TRBV27 to TRBJ2-7; no reliable D call. V shed 2 bases and J shed 2 bases, with 10 bases lying between them. The length of the CDR3 is 14 residues. CDR1 and CDR2 (germline): MNHEY, SMNVEV (reference sequence). This CDR3 is CASSLRGGAYEQYF. CDR3 coding DNA: TGTGCCAGCAGTTTACGCGGTGGGGCCTACGAGCAGTACTTC.

CDR3 in amino acids: CQGSGQFF. The CDR3 bases are TGTCAGGGAAGTGGTCAGTTCTTC. The V and J genes are TRBV30 and TRBJ2-1, with D possibly matching TRBD1 (5 bases). CDR3 length equals 8 residues. CDR1 and CDR2 from the germline V gene are GTSNPN and SVGIG (reference sequence).

The J gene is TRBJ2-3, the V gene TRBV11-2; no definite D call. The germline V and J ends were trimmed by 5 bases and 4 bases, with 16 bases remaining between them. Germline-derived CDR1 and CDR2 are SGHAT and FQNNGV. The CDR3 is made up of 15 amino acids. Here the CDR3 reads CASSTNSLGADTQYF. CDR3 DNA sequence: TGTGCCAGCAGCACCAACTCCCTGGGCGCAGATACGCAGTATTTT.

The rearrangement uses TRBV6-5 and TRBJ2-7; 9 bases map to TRBD2. The trim removed 4 bases at V and 6 bases at J, leaving 7 bases unmatched. The CDR3 is 14 amino acids. Per germline, CDR1 MNHEY and CDR2 SVGAGI. CDR3 sequence: CASSLRGGLAEQYF. CDR3 bases: TGTGCCAGCAGTTTGCGGGGGGGTCTGGCCGAGCAGTACTTC.

V is TRBV7-9 and J is TRBJ2-7, with 7 positions matching TRBD1. V shed 5 bases, J shed 2 bases, and the junction held 6 bases outside the gene matches. Looked up from germline, CDR1 is SEHNR and CDR2 is FQNEAQ (reference sequence). The CDR3 totals 14 residues. CDR3 DNA: TGTGCCAGCAGCACAGGGGAAATCCCCTACGAGCAGTACTTC. This encodes CASSTGEIPYEQYF.

The V call is TRBV27, the J call TRBJ2-3; tentatively, D is TRBD1 (6 bases). Looked up from germline, CDR1 is MNHEY and CDR2 is SMNVEV (reference sequence). The V end lost 5 bases, the J end lost 6 bases, and 15 bases lay between the germline ends. CDR3 length: 14 residues. The CDR3 nucleotides are TGTGCCAGCAGTATAGCCCAGGGGTGGGATACGCAGTATTTT. This translates into CASSIAQGWDTQYF.

The V gene is TRBV6-5, the J gene TRBJ2-7; a weak D match, TRBD2 (5 bases). CDR3 length: 13 amino acids. CDR1 and CDR2 (germline): MNHEY, SVGAGI. V was clipped by 4 bases and J by 4 bases, with 11 bases between them. In DNA, the CDR3 is TGTGCCAGCAGTTTTGGACTCGAATACGAGCAGTACTTC. Translating it yields CASSFGLEYEQYF.

A word on this clone: Within the sample, other DNA sequences also encode this same CDR3. The chain joins TRBV27 to TRBJ2-1; D perhaps matches TRBD2 (6 bases). Germline V lookup: CDR1 MNHEY, CDR2 SMNVEV (reference sequence). The CDR3 extends over 13 amino acids. Trimming shortened V by 3 bases and J by 5 bases, and 8 bases separated the two germline ends. The CDR3 sequence is CASSFGGNNEQFF. DNA for the CDR3: TGTGCCAGCAGTTTCGGGGGAAACAATGAGCAGTTCTTC.

The V and J genes are TRBV7-2 and TRBJ2-5; 13 nucleotides agree with TRBD2. This CDR3 contains 16 residues. The germline gives CDR1 SGHTA, CDR2 FQGNSA. V was clipped by 4 bases and J by 5 bases; unmatched bases: 7. CDR3 in amino acids: CASSYGLAGALETQYF. In nucleotides, the CDR3 is TGTGCCAGCAGCTACGGACTAGCGGGAGCTCTGGAGACCCAGTACTTC.

This chain connects TRBV7-9 to TRBJ2-1, with a tentative D call TRBD2 (5 bases). In germline, CDR1 is SEHNR, CDR2 FQNEAQ (reference sequence). The CDR3 runs 11 residues. The V gene lost 5 bases and the J gene lost 9 bases, with 8 bases spanning the gap. The CDR3 spells CASSAAVEQFF. In DNA form, the CDR3 reads TGTGCCAGCAGCGCAGCGGTTGAGCAGTTCTTC.

A few counts support this clone. DNA for the CDR3: TGTGCCAGCAGCTTGGGGGACGGTATCTATGGCTACACCTTC. It codes for CASSLGDGIYGYTF. The chain uses TRBV5-4 and TRBJ1-2; D may be TRBD1 (5 bases). The V end lost 0 bases, the J end lost 4 bases, and 10 bases lay between the germline ends. This CDR3 comprises 14 residues. CDR1 and CDR2 (germline): SGHNT, YYREEE (reference sequence).

The CDR3 sequence: CASSPGNYGYTF. The CDR3 bases are TGTGCCAGCAGCCCGGGTAACTATGGCTACACCTTC. The genes are TRBV14 and TRBJ1-2; D is undetermined. Trimming removed 4 bases at V and 1 base at J, with 4 bases between. The germline V gene encodes CDR1 SGHDN and CDR2 FVKESK. CDR3 size: 12 residues.